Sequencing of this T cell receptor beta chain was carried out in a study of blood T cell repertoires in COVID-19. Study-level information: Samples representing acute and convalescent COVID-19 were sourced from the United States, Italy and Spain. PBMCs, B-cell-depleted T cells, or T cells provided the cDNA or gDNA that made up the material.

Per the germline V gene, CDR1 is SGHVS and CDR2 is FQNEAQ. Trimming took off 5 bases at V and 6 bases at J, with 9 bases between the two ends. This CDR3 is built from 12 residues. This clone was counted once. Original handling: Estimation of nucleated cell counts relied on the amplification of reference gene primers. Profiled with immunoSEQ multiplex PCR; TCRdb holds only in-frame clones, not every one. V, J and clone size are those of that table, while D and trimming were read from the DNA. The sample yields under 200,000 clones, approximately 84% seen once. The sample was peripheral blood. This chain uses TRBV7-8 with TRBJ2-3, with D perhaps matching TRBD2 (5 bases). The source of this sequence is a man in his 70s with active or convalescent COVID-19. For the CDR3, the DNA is TGTGCCAGCAGCCTCCGGAGGGATACGCAGTATTTT. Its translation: CASSLRRDTQYF.